The 30 T cell receptor beta chains below were found in one sample sequenced in a study of shared clonotypes between healthy human individuals. Some clones are missing from TCRdb's copy, which holds only in-frame ones; the method was immunoSEQ multiplex PCR. The sample carries about 380,000 clones, just over 95% recorded once. The sample comprised memory CD8+ T cells sorted from blood. Subset defined: CD45RO+ cells pooled with CCR7-negative TemRA cells. The receptors derive from a man aged 25 to 40 in good health.

V and J are TRBV11-2 and TRBJ1-5; D remains ambiguous. Trimming shortened V by 0 bases and J by 4 bases, and 16 bases separated the two germline ends. Germline lookup yields CDR1 SGHAT and CDR2 FQNNGV. The CDR3 spans 17 residues. Here the CDR3 DNA reads TGTGCCAGCAGCTTAGATGGCGGCCCCTGGTTTAATCAGCCCCAGCATTTT. Its translation: CASSLDGGPWFNQPQHF.

This clone has only one observation. The chain is built from TRBV10-3 and TRBJ2-2; D not resolved. Germline V lookup: CDR1 ENHRY, CDR2 SYGVKD. V shed 5 bases and J shed 0 bases, with 7 bases lying between them. The CDR3 spans 14 residues. The CDR3 DNA is TGTGCCATCAGTTTCAACTCGAACACCGGGGAGCTGTTTTTT. This gives the protein CAISFNSNTGELFF.

The rearrangement links TRBV28 to TRBJ1-1, with a tentative D call TRBD1 (5 bases). Germline V gene lookup returns CDR1 MDHEN and CDR2 SYDVKM. CDR3 length equals 16 residues. V gave up 3 bases and J gave up 0 bases, with 14 bases separating them. DNA for the CDR3: TGTGCCAGCAGTTTCTCGGCAGGGACCATGAACACTGAAGCTTTCTTT. The encoded protein is CASSFSAGTMNTEAFF.

This chain joins TRBV7-8 and TRBJ2-7; 7 bases fit TRBD2. Germline-derived CDR1 and CDR2 are SGHVS and FQNEAQ. The CDR3 runs to 14 residues. J was trimmed by 3 bases and V by 4 bases; bases with no gene match: 6. Here the CDR3 reads CASSSGLVRYEQYF. The CDR3 DNA is TGTGCCAGCAGCTCCGGACTAGTGCGCTACGAGCAGTACTTC.

The gene calls are TRBV6-1 and TRBJ2-1; D is unresolved. The V end was cut by 4 bases, the J end by 9 bases, with 4 bases between. CDR1 and CDR2 (germline): MNHNS, SASEGT. CDR3 length equals 10 residues. The CDR3 protein is CASSAGEQFF. The CDR3 DNA reads TGTGCCAGCAGTGCAGGTGAGCAGTTCTTC.

The rearrangement links TRBV6-7 to TRBJ2-7, with 14 bases that match TRBD2. TRBV6-7 is recorded as an ORF, its role being uncertain. Trimming cost V 0 bases and J 2 bases; bases outside gene matches: 6. The CDR3 length is 18 residues. The CDR3 DNA follows: TGTGCCAGCAGTTACTCGGGACTAGCGGGAGAACTCGCCTACGAGCAGTACTTC. Translation: CASSYSGLAGELAYEQYF.

The chain is built from TRBV5-6 and TRBJ2-2, with TRBD1 as a possible D gene (5 bases). CDR1 and CDR2 from the germline V gene are SGHDT and YYEEEE. The CDR3 sequence is 14 residues long. V lost 6 bases to trimming and J lost 6 bases, with 15 bases between them. This CDR3 is CASTLAGWAGELFF. The CDR3 nucleotides read TGTGCCAGCACTCTGGCAGGGTGGGCCGGGGAGCTGTTTTTT.

In the case of this clone: This same CDR3 is encoded by further DNA sequences in the sample. The chain combines TRBV7-9 with TRBJ2-3, with D tentatively TRBD2 (6 bases). Germline lookup yields CDR1 SEHNR and CDR2 FQNEAQ (reference sequence). V lost 2 bases, J lost 4 bases, and 7 bases lay in between. The CDR3 sequence is 13 residues long. CDR3 sequence reads: CASSLSGADTQYF. The CDR3 DNA reads TGTGCCAGCAGCTTATCGGGGGCAGATACGCAGTATTTT.

The V and J genes are TRBV9 and TRBJ1-2; possible D gene TRBD1, 5 bases. Germline assignment: CDR1 SGDLS and CDR2 YYNGEE. The CDR3 extends over 12 amino acids. The V and J ends lost 4 bases and 5 bases respectively, with 9 bases between them. CDR3 DNA: TGTGCCAGCAGCTACGGGGCTTATGGCTACACCTTC. It translates to CASSYGAYGYTF.

The chain recombines TRBV6-1 with TRBJ2-1; 9 nucleotides agree with TRBD1. V was clipped by 8 bases and J by 1 base; unmatched bases: 18. The CDR3 consists of 19 residues. Germline values: CDR1 MNHNS, CDR2 SASEGT. CDR3 in DNA: TGTGCCAGCGGTGGGACAGGGACTAACGGGGGGAGTTCCTACAATGAGCAGTTCTTC. This encodes CASGGTGTNGGSSYNEQFF.

V usage is TRBV29-1 and J usage is TRBJ2-7; 10 bases fit TRBD2. Germline V gene data show CDR1 as SQVTM and CDR2 as ANQGSEA. The ends lost 3 bases at V and 4 bases at J; junction bases unmatched: 9. The CDR3 length is 15 residues. CDR3 in DNA: TGCAGCGTTGATTGTCCACTAGCGGGATTGTACGAGCAGTACTTC. Amino acid sequence: CSVDCPLAGLYEQYF.

CDR3 residues: CAWSVRRLAGGTGELFF. The CDR3 DNA follows: TGTGCCTGGAGTGTACGCCGACTAGCGGGAGGTACCGGGGAGCTGTTTTTT. The genes are TRBV30 and TRBJ2-2; the match to TRBD2 covers 13 bases. The CDR3 spans 17 residues. CDR1 is GTSNPN, CDR2 SVGIG, per germline (reference sequence). The J segment lost 5 bases and the V segment lost 0 bases, leaving 6 bases of the junction unmatched. Looking up the rest from reference TRBV30 and TRBJ2-2 gives the full variable domain: SQTIHQWPATLVQPVGSPLSLECTVEGTSNPNLYWYRQAAGRGLQLLFYSVGIGQISSEVPQNLSASRPQDRQFILSSKKLLLSDSGFYLCAWSVRRLAGGTGELFFGEGSRLTVL.

This clone was observed a single time. The CDR3 DNA reads as TGTGCCAGCAGCTTCGTGAGGAACACTGAAGCTTTCTTT. This codes for CASSFVRNTEAFF. The chain is built from TRBV7-3 and TRBJ1-1, with D unresolved. The CDR3 has 13 residues. V shed 3 bases and J shed 1 base, with 6 bases lying between them. From germline, CDR1 is SGHTA and CDR2 FQGTGA. The complete variable domain, with remaining parts taken from reference TRBV7-3 and TRBJ1-1, reads GAGVSQTPSNKVTEKGKYVELRCDPISGHTALYWYRQSLGQGPEFLIYFQGTGAADDSGLPNDRFFAVRPEGSVSTLKIQRTERGDSAVYLCASSFVRNTEAFFGQGTRLTVV.

The sample holds one count of this clone. This sequence joins TRBV28 and TRBJ1-1, with D hard to call. The CDR3 totals 13 residues. Trimming took off 4 bases at V and 4 bases at J, with 10 bases between the two ends. Per the germline V gene, CDR1 is MDHEN and CDR2 is SYDVKM. CDR3 DNA sequence: TGTGCCAGCAGTTCTTTGGATAGCACTGAAGCTTTCTTT. This gives the protein CASSSLDSTEAFF. The whole variable domain, filled in from reference TRBV28 and TRBJ1-1, reads DVKVTQSSRYLVKRTGEKVFLECVQDMDHENMFWYRQDPGLGLRLIYFSYDVKMKEKGDIPEGYSVSREKKERFSLILESASTNQTSMYLCASSSLDSTEAFFGQGTRLTVV.

This chain links TRBV7-9 with TRBJ1-2, with D perhaps matching TRBD1 (5 bases). Looked up from germline, CDR1 is SEHNR and CDR2 is FQNEAQ (reference sequence). This CDR3 has 13 residues. Trimming cost V 2 bases and J 7 bases, with 11 bases left between them. In DNA form, the CDR3 reads TGTGCCAGCAGCTTACGGGACCGCGGTGGCTACACCTTC. This codes for CASSLRDRGGYTF.

J is TRBJ2-1 and V is TRBV5-4, with a possible D match to TRBD1 (6 bases). Germline V gives CDR1 SGHNT, CDR2 YYREEE (reference sequence). The CDR3 runs 15 residues. The V end lost 2 bases, the J end lost 5 bases, and 14 bases lay between the germline ends. This CDR3 is CASSFLDRQNNEQFF. CDR3 sequence (DNA): TGTGCCAGCAGCTTTCTTGACAGGCAGAACAATGAGCAGTTCTTC.

The chain couples TRBV11-2 to TRBJ2-3; weak D call: TRBD2 (5 bases). The V gene's germline CDR1 is SGHAT and CDR2 FQNNGV. Trimming shortened V by 5 bases and J by 8 bases, and 11 bases separated the two germline ends. The CDR3 sequence is 12 residues long. CDR3 nucleotides: TGTGCCAGCAGCCCAGCGGCGGGTACGCAGTATTTT. It encodes CASSPAAGTQYF.

The chain uses TRBV27 and TRBJ1-2, with 11 nucleotides matching TRBD1. The CDR3 runs 16 residues. Trimming took 4 bases from V and 4 from J; bases not matched to a gene: 8. Per germline, CDR1 MNHEY and CDR2 SMNVEV (reference sequence). The CDR3 region has the DNA TGTGCCAGCAGTTCCGTTCGGACAGGGGGCTCCTATGGCTACACCTTC. It codes for CASSSVRTGGSYGYTF.

This sequence joins TRBV6-5 and TRBJ2-2; no clear D. V lost 6 bases, J lost 6 bases, and 11 bases lay in between. The CDR3 loop spans 13 amino acids. Looked up from germline, CDR1 is MNHEY and CDR2 is SVGAGI. The CDR3 reads CASRLRLPGELFF. For the CDR3, the DNA is TGTGCCAGCAGGCTAAGGTTGCCCGGGGAGCTGTTTTTT.

The V call is TRBV7-8, the J call TRBJ1-4, with 9 bases fitting TRBD1. J lost 8 bases, V lost 0 bases, and 4 bases had no gene match. Germline V gives CDR1 SGHVS, CDR2 FQNEAQ. This CDR3 contains 15 residues. The CDR3 loop is CASSLATGGGEKLFF. CDR3 sequence (DNA): TGTGCCAGCAGCTTAGCGACAGGGGGAGGCGAAAAACTGTTTTTT.

On this clone itself: The sample carries other DNA sequences with the same CDR3. The J gene is TRBJ1-2, the V gene TRBV28; perhaps TRBD1 as D (5 bases). Germline V gives CDR1 MDHEN, CDR2 SYDVKM. This CDR3 has 12 residues. Trimming pared 3 bases from V and 5 bases from J, leaving 7 bases between. CDR3 sequence: CASSLKGYGYTF. In nucleotides, the CDR3 is TGTGCCAGCAGTTTGAAGGGGTATGGCTACACCTTC.

The rearrangement links TRBV28 to TRBJ2-1; D is unresolved. CDR1 is MDHEN and CDR2 is SYDVKM in the germline V gene. Trimming took 2 bases from V and 4 from J, leaving 12 bases between them. This CDR3 is 15 amino acids long. DNA of the CDR3: TGTGCCAGCAGTTTACTCGTTGGCAGTTACAATGAGCAGTTCTTC. Encoded protein: CASSLLVGSYNEQFF.

The CDR3 coding sequence is TGCAGCGTAGTACAGGGGGCCCGGAACACTGAAGCTTTCTTT. This gives the protein CSVVQGARNTEAFF. The gene calls are TRBV29-1 and TRBJ1-1, with 9 bases lining up with TRBD1. The CDR3 has 14 amino acids. V was clipped by 6 bases and J by 1 base; unmatched bases: 6. Germline lookup yields CDR1 SQVTM and CDR2 ANQGSEA.

This clone was seen just once. The chain is built from TRBV2 and TRBJ1-6; the match to TRBD1 covers 8 bases. CDR1 and CDR2 from the germline V gene are SNHLY and FYNNEI. The J segment lost 8 bases and the V segment lost 9 bases, leaving 6 bases of the junction unmatched. CDR3 length: 13 amino acids. The CDR3 loop is CASPTGEDSPLHF. DNA of the CDR3: TGTGCCAGTCCGACAGGGGAGGATTCACCCCTCCACTTT.

The rearrangement uses TRBV18 and TRBJ1-5; no firm D call. The CDR3 loop spans 12 amino acids. V was pared by 5 bases and J by 2 bases, with 4 bases between. The V gene's germline CDR1 is KGHSH and CDR2 LQKENI. The CDR3 nucleotides read TGTGCCAGCTCAGGGGGCAATCAGCCCCAGCATTTT. Its protein product is CASSGGNQPQHF. The whole variable domain, filled in from reference TRBV18 and TRBJ1-5, reads NAGVMQNPRHLVRRRGQEARLRCSPMKGHSHVYWYRQLPEEGLKFMVYLQKENIIDESGMPKERFSAEFPKEGPSILRIQQVVRGDSAAYFCASSGGNQPQHFGDGTRLSIL.

This clone has a single count. J is TRBJ2-7 and V is TRBV29-1, with 7 bases identical to TRBD2. The CDR3 is 15 residues long. The germline gives CDR1 SQVTM, CDR2 ANQGSEA. Unmatched junction bases numbered 9, after V lost 4 bases and J lost 0 bases. DNA for the CDR3: TGCAGCGTTGTGGTGGGGCTAGCGGCCTCCTACGAGCAGTACTTC. Translation gives CSVVVGLAASYEQYF.

This chain connects TRBV7-6 to TRBJ1-3; possible D gene TRBD1, 5 bases. CDR3 length equals 16 residues. Trimming removed 1 base at V and 2 bases at J, with 12 bases between. The germline V gene encodes CDR1 SGHVS and CDR2 FNYEAQ. CDR3 residues: CASSLDWGGAGNTIYF. CDR3 nucleotides: TGTGCCAGCAGCTTAGATTGGGGGGGAGCTGGAAACACCATATATTTT.

The V gene is TRBV27, the J gene TRBJ2-5, with D unresolved. The germline V and J ends were trimmed by 4 bases and 1 base, with 1 base remaining between them. Germline V gives CDR1 MNHEY, CDR2 SMNVEV (reference sequence). The length of the CDR3 is 11 residues. The DNA of the CDR3 is TGTGCCAGCAGTTCCCAAGAGACCCAGTACTTC. Residues: CASSSQETQYF.

The chain links TRBV28 to TRBJ2-2; no clear D. The V and J ends lost 3 bases and 3 bases respectively, with 2 bases between them. Germline CDR1 MDHEN, CDR2 SYDVKM. This CDR3 has 12 residues. The CDR3 reads CASSFYTGELFF. In DNA form, the CDR3 reads TGTGCCAGCAGTTTCTACACCGGGGAGCTGTTTTTT. The full variable domain, in which reference TRBV28 and TRBJ2-2 provide the parts outside the CDR3, is DVKVTQSSRYLVKRTGEKVFLECVQDMDHENMFWYRQDPGLGLRLIYFSYDVKMKEKGDIPEGYSVSREKKERFSLILESASTNQTSMYLCASSFYTGELFFGEGSRLTVL.

V and J are TRBV27 and TRBJ2-1; D might be TRBD1 or TRBD2, each matching 5 bases. Germline assignment: CDR1 MNHEY and CDR2 SMNVEV (reference sequence). Trimming stripped 5 bases from V and 2 bases from J, with 16 bases between. This CDR3 is 16 amino acids long. CDR3 bases: TGTGCCAGCAGTCGAGGCCGTCAGGGACCCTACAATGAGCAGTTCTTC. This sequence encodes CASSRGRQGPYNEQFF.